This T cell receptor (beta chain) was captured in a study of early T cells in non-severe SARS-CoV-2 infection. A single record per CDR3 protein comes from TCRdb applying MiXCR to the 5' RACE reads. This table has about 72,000 distinct CDR3 sequences, around 9.1% appearing once. This clonotype has only a few counts. The input for sequencing was whole blood, taken at baseline. The receptor comes from an adult who was a healthcare worker with PCR-confirmed SARS-CoV-2 infection or an uninfected control (not recorded which).

The DNA of the CDR3 is TGTGCCAGCACCCCGGTCGGACTAAAAGAGACCCAGTACTTC. Translation gives CASTPVGLKETQYF. This chain uses TRBV7-2 with TRBJ2-5; D is possibly TRBD2 (6 bases). The germline V gene encodes CDR1 SGHTA and CDR2 FQGNSA. The CDR3 is made up of 14 amino acids. The ends were cut back, 7 bases at V and 3 bases at J, with 15 bases in the middle.